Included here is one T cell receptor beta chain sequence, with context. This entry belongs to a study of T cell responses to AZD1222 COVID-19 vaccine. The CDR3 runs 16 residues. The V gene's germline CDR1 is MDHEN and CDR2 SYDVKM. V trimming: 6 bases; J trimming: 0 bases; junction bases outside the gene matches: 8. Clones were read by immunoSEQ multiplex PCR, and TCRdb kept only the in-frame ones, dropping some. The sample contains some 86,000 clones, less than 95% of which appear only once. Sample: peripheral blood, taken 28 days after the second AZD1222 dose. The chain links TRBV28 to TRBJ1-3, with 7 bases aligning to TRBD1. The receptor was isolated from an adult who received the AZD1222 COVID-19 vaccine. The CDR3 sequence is CASSPSTGRSGNTIYF. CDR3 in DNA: TGTGCCAGCAGCCCGTCGACAGGGCGCTCTGGAAACACCATATATTTT.